This T cell receptor (beta chain) derives from a study of untreated major depressive disorder. Whole-study results and caveats: Depressed patients' CD4+ T cells carried increased TRBV05-01 (Vbeta 5.1) usage versus control CD4+ T cells.

Each depressed patient was pairwise matched to a non-depressed control for sex, age, current smoking status and body mass index. Excluded: major illness, comorbidity, regular medication, drug use, over 100 g alcohol weekly. CD4+ T cell purity was typically about 94%. The data were produced by immunoSEQ multiplex PCR, yet TCRdb's version contains in-frame clones alone and is incomplete. Of roughly 14,000 clones listed, around 90% are singletons. This clone was recorded only once. Its antigen is unidentified. V was clipped by 1 base and J by 4 bases; unmatched bases: 4. The CDR3 length is 15 residues. Germline CDR1 and CDR2: SEHNR and FQNEAQ (reference sequence).

Sequenced sample: CD4+ T cells from PBMCs. The V call is TRBV7-9, the J call TRBJ2-5; 9 bases line up with TRBD2. This receptor was taken from a man aged 25 to 45 with major depressive disorder. This CDR3 reads CASSLGASGAETQYF. In DNA, the CDR3 is TGTGCCAGCAGCTTAGGTGCTAGCGGGGCAGAGACCCAGTACTTC.